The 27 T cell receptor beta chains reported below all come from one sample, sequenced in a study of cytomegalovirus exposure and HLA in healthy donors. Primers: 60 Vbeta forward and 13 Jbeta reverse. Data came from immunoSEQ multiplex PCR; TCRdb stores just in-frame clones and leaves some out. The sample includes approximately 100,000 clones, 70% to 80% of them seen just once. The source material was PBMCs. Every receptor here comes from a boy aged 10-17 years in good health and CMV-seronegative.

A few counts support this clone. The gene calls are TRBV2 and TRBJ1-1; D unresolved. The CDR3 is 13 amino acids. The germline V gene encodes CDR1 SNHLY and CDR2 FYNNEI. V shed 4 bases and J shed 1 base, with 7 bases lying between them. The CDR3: CASSATPNTEAFF. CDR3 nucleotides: TGTGCCAGCAGTGCGACACCGAACACTGAAGCTTTCTTT.

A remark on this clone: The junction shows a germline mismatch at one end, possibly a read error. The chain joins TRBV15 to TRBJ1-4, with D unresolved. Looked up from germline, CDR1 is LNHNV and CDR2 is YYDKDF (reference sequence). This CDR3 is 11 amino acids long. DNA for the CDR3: TGTGCCACCAGCAGAGACGGGAACCTCCTTTTT. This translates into CATSRDGNLLF.

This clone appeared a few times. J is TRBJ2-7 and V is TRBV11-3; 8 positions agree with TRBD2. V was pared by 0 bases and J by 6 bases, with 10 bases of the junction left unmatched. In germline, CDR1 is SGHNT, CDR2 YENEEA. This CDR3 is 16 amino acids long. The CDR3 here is CASSLDGGRTLREQYF. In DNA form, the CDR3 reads TGTGCCAGCAGCTTAGATGGCGGGAGGACTCTGCGCGAGCAGTACTTC.

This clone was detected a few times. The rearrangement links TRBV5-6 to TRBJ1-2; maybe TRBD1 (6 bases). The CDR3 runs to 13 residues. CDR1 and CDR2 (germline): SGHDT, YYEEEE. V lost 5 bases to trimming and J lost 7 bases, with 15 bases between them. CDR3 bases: TGTGCCAGCAGTTTCTTACAGGGATCTGGCTACACCTTC. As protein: CASSFLQGSGYTF.

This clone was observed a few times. The CDR3, as DNA: TGTGCCAGCAGCCAAGGGGTCAGGCCGTCAGATACGCAGTATTTT. It is translated as CASSQGVRPSDTQYF. This sequence joins TRBV14 and TRBJ2-3, with D unclear. The CDR3 has 15 residues. The V and J ends lost 1 base and 4 bases respectively, with 12 bases between them. The V gene's germline CDR1 is SGHDN and CDR2 FVKESK.

The CDR3 region has the DNA TGTGCCAGCAGCTTAAATCCGACAGGAGTAGCAGATACGCAGTATTTT. It yields the protein CASSLNPTGVADTQYF. V gene TRBV7-3 combines with J gene TRBJ2-3; maybe TRBD1 (6 bases). Germline V gene lookup returns CDR1 SGHTA and CDR2 FQGTGA. The CDR3 sequence is 16 residues long. Trimming stripped 1 base from V and 4 bases from J, with 15 bases between.

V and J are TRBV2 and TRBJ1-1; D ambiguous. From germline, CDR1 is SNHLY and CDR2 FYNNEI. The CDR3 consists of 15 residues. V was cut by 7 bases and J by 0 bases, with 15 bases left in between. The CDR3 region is CASTRGRGMNTEAFF. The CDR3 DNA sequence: TGTGCCAGCACCCGAGGTCGAGGAATGAACACTGAAGCTTTCTTT. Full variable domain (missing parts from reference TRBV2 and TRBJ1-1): EPEVTQTPSHQVTQMGQEVILRCVPISNHLYFYWYRQILGQKVEFLVSFYNNEISEKSEIFDDQFSVERPDGSNFTLKIRSTKLEDSAMYFCASTRGRGMNTEAFFGQGTRLTVV.

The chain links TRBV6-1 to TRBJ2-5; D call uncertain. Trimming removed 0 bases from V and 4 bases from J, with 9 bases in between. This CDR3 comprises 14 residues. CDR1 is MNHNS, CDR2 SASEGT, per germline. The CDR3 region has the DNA TGTGCCAGCAGTGAAGCGTTCTTCCCAGAGACCCAGTACTTC. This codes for CASSEAFFPETQYF.

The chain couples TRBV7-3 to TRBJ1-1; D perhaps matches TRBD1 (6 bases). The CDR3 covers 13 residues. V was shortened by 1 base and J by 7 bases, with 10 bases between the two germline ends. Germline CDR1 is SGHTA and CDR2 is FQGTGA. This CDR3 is CASSLNEGGEAFF. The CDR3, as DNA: TGTGCCAGCAGCTTAAATGAAGGGGGTGAAGCTTTCTTT.

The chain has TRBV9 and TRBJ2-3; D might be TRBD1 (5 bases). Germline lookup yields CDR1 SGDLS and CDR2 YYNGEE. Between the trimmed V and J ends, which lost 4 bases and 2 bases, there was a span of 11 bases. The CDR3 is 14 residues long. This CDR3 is CASSRQILTDTQYF. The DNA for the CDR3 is TGTGCCAGCAGCCGACAGATTCTCACAGATACGCAGTATTTT. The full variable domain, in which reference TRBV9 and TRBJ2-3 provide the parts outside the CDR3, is DSGVTQTPKHLITATGQRVTLRCSPRSGDLSVYWYQQSLDQGLQFLIQYYNGEERAKGNILERFSAQQFPDLHSELNLSSLELGDSALYFCASSRQILTDTQYFGPGTRLTVL.

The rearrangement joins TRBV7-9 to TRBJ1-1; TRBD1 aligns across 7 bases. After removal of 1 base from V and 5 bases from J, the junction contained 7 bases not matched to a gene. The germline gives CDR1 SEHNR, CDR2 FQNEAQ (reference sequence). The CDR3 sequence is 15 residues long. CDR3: CASSLGQRGPTEAFF. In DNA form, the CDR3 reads TGTGCCAGCAGCTTAGGGCAGAGGGGGCCAACTGAAGCTTTCTTT.

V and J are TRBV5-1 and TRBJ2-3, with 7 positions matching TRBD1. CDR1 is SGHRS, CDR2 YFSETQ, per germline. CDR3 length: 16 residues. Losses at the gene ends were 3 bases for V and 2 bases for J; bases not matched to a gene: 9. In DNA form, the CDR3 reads TGCGCCAGCAGCTCGGGGACAGAACTTTCCACAGATACGCAGTATTTT. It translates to CASSSGTELSTDTQYF.

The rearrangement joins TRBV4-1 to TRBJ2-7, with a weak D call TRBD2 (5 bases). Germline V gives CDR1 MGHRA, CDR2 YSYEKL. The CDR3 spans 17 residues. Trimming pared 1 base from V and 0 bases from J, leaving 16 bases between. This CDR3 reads CASSQVGRSGSSYEQYF. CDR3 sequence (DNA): TGCGCCAGCAGCCAAGTCGGCCGGAGCGGCAGCTCCTACGAGCAGTACTTC.

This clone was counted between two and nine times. CDR3 bases: TGTGCCAGCAGCACAGGGTATGCTAACTATGGCTACACCTTC. Its protein is CASSTGYANYGYTF. The J gene is TRBJ1-2, the V gene TRBV5-4, with D possibly matching TRBD1 (6 bases). Germline loops: CDR1 SGHNT, CDR2 YYREEE (reference sequence). The CDR3 covers 14 residues. With 4 bases removed from V and 0 bases from J, the gap between germline ends came to 10 bases.

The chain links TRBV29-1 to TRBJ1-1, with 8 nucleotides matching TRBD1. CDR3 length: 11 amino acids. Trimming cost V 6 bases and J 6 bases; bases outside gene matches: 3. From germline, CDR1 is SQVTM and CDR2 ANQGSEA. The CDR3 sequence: CSVVTGAEAFF. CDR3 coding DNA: TGCAGCGTAGTGACAGGGGCTGAAGCTTTCTTT.

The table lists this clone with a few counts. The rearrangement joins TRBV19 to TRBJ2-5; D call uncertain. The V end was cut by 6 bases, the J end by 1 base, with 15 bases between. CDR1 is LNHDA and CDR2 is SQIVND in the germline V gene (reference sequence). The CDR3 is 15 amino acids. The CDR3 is CASSPGRHSQETQYF. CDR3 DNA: TGTGCCAGTAGCCCAGGCCGACACTCCCAAGAGACCCAGTACTTC.

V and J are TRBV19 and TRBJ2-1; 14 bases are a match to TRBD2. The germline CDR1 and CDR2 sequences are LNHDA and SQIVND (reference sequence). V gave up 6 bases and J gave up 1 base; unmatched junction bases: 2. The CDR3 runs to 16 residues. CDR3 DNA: TGTGCCAGTAGGGGACTAGCGGGGGAATCCTACAATGAGCAGTTCTTC. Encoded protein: CASRGLAGESYNEQFF.

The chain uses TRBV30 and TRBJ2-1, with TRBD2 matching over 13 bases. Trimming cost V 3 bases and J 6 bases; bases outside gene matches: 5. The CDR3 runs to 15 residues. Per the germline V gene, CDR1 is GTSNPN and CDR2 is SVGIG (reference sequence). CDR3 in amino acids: CAWRGLAGFRNEQFF. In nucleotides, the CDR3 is TGTGCCTGGAGGGGACTAGCGGGATTTCGCAATGAGCAGTTCTTC.

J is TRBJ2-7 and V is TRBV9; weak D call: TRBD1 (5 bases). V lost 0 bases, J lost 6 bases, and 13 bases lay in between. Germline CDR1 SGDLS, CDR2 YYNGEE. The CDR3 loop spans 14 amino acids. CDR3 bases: TGTGCCAGCAGCGTAGGGTCAGGGATGGCCGAGCAGTACTTC. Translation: CASSVGSGMAEQYF. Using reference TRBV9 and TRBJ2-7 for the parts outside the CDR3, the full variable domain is DSGVTQTPKHLITATGQRVTLRCSPRSGDLSVYWYQQSLDQGLQFLIQYYNGEERAKGNILERFSAQQFPDLHSELNLSSLELGDSALYFCASSVGSGMAEQYFGPGTRLTVT.

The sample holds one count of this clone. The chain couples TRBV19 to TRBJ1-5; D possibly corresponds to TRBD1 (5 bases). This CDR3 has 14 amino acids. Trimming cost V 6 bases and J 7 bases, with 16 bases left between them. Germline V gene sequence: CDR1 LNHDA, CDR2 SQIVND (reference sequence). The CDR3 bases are TGTGCCAGTAGCGTAATCACGGGGGGGCAGCCCCAGCATTTT. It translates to CASSVITGGQPQHF.

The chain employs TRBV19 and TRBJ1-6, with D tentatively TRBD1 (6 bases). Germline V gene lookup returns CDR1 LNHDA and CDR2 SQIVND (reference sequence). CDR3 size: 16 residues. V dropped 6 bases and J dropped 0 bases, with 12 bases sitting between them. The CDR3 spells CASSGRQVSYNSPLHF. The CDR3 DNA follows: TGTGCCAGTAGCGGCCGACAGGTCTCCTATAATTCACCCCTCCACTTT.

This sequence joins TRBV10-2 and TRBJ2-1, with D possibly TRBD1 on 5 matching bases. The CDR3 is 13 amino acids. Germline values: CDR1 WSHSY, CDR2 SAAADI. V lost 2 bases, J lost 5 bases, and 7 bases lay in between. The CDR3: CASSEGAHNEQFF. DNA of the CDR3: TGCGCCAGCAGTGAGGGGGCACACAATGAGCAGTTCTTC.

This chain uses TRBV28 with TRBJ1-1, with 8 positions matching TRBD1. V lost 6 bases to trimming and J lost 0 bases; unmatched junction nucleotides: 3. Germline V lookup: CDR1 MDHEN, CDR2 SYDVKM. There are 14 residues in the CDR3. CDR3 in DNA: TGTGCCAGCAGACGACAGGGGCTGAACACTGAAGCTTTCTTT. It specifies CASRRQGLNTEAFF.

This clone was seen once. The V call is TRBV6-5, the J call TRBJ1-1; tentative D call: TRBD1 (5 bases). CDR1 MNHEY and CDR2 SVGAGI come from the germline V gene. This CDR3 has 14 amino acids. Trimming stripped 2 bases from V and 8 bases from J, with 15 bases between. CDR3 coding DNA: TGTGCCAGCAGTTACAGACAGTCCCGGCGCGAAGCTTTCTTT. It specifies CASSYRQSRREAFF.

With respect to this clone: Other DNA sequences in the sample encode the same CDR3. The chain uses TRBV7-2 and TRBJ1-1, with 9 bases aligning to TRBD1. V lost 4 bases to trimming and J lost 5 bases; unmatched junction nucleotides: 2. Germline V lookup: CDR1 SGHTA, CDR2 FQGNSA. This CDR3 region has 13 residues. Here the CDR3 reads CASSSDRGTEAFF. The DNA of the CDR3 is TGTGCCAGCAGCTCAGACAGGGGGACTGAAGCTTTCTTT.

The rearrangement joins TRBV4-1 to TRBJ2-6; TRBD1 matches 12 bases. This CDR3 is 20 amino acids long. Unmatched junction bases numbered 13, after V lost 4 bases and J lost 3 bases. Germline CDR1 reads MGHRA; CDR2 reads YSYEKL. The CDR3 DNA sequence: TGCGCCAGCAGCCGGAATCCCCCCGGGACAGGGGGCGGTGGGGCCAACGTCCTGACTTTC. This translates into CASSRNPPGTGGGGANVLTF.

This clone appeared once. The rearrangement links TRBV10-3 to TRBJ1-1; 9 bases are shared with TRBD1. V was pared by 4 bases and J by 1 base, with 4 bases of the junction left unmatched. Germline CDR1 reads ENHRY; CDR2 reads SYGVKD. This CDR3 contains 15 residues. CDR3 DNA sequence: TGTGCCATCAGTGGGAACAGGGGGCAGAACACTGAAGCTTTCTTT. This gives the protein CAISGNRGQNTEAFF.